Listed here are 23 T cell receptor beta chains from one sample, sequenced in a study of human thymus T cells. The data were produced by immunoSEQ multiplex PCR, yet TCRdb's version contains in-frame clones alone and is incomplete. Seen here are more than 45,000 clones, 85% to 95% observed once, and the top ten hold roughly 5.6%. The sample was blood. Every receptor here comes from a boy younger than two with a congenital heart defect but otherwise immunologically healthy.

V is TRBV18 and J is TRBJ1-2; the match to TRBD1 covers 8 bases. Germline loops: CDR1 KGHSH, CDR2 LQKENI. The CDR3 loop spans 15 amino acids. The V segment lost 2 bases and the J segment 2 bases; nucleotides outside the gene matches: 4. The CDR3 loop reads CASSPGTGLNYGYTF. The CDR3 region has the DNA TGTGCCAGCTCACCAGGGACAGGCTTAAACTATGGCTACACCTTC. The full variable domain, rest sourced from reference TRBV18 and TRBJ1-2, is NAGVMQNPRHLVRRRGQEARLRCSPMKGHSHVYWYRQLPEEGLKFMVYLQKENIIDESGMPKERFSAEFPKEGPSILRIQQVVRGDSAAYFCASSPGTGLNYGYTFGSGTRLTVV.

The chain combines TRBV30 with TRBJ1-5; D ambiguous. CDR3 length equals 13 residues. Germline V gene sequence: CDR1 GTSNPN, CDR2 SVGIG (reference sequence). With 0 bases removed from V and 6 bases from J, the gap between germline ends came to 9 bases. The CDR3 spells CAWSVEGPQPQHF. In DNA, the CDR3 is TGTGCCTGGAGTGTCGAGGGTCCTCAGCCCCAGCATTTT.

The V gene is TRBV27, the J gene TRBJ1-1; no clear D. The CDR3 covers 14 residues. Germline loops: CDR1 MNHEY, CDR2 SMNVEV (reference sequence). Trimming removed 3 bases at V and 2 bases at J, with 10 bases between. In nucleotides, the CDR3 is TGTGCCAGCAGTTTGGGCAGATCAAACACTGAAGCTTTCTTT. It is translated as CASSLGRSNTEAFF.

The chain carries TRBV7-2 and TRBJ2-7; D uncertain. The CDR3 has 14 residues. Germline V gives CDR1 SGHTA, CDR2 FQGNSA. The germline V and J ends were trimmed by 1 base and 2 bases, with 9 bases remaining between them. CDR3 nucleotide sequence: TGTGCCAGCAGCTTAGGTCCAGGTCCCTACGAGCAGTACTTC. Translation gives CASSLGPGPYEQYF.

The chain couples TRBV2 to TRBJ2-2; 9 bases are a match to TRBD2. The trim removed 2 bases at V and 3 bases at J, leaving 4 bases unmatched. The CDR3 length is 16 residues. Germline CDR1 is SNHLY and CDR2 is FYNNEI. The CDR3 sequence is CASSERRLADTGELFF. The CDR3 DNA reads TGTGCCAGCAGTGAAAGGCGACTAGCGGACACCGGGGAGCTGTTTTTT.

The CDR3 here is CASSLRGANEKLFF. CDR3 DNA sequence: TGTGCCAGCAGCTTGAGGGGGGCTAATGAAAAACTGTTTTTT. The chain carries TRBV7-6 and TRBJ1-4, with TRBD1 as a possible D gene (6 bases). V was trimmed by 3 bases and J by 3 bases, leaving 8 bases between them. Germline V gene data show CDR1 as SGHVS and CDR2 as FNYEAQ. The CDR3 runs to 14 residues.

The rearrangement joins TRBV5-1 to TRBJ2-1; 9 bases map to TRBD2. CDR1 is SGHRS, CDR2 YFSETQ, per germline. The CDR3 covers 15 residues. V lost 5 bases, J lost 0 bases, and 3 bases stayed unmatched. CDR3 DNA sequence: TGCGCCAGCAGGTTAGCGGGGGACTCCTACAATGAGCAGTTCTTC. Residues: CASRLAGDSYNEQFF. Complete variable domain (other parts from reference TRBV5-1 and TRBJ2-1): KAGVTQTPRYLIKTRGQQVTLSCSPISGHRSVSWYQQTPGQGLQFLFEYFSETQRNKGNFPGRFSGRQFSNSRSEMNVSTLELGDSALYLCASRLAGDSYNEQFFGPGTRLTVL.

J is TRBJ2-1 and V is TRBV2; TRBD1 might be the D (6 bases). With 5 bases removed from V and 2 bases from J, the gap between germline ends came to 10 bases. Germline V lookup: CDR1 SNHLY, CDR2 FYNNEI. CDR3 length: 14 amino acids. Written as DNA, the CDR3 is TGTGCCAGCAGTTTCAGGGGTCCCTACAATGAGCAGTTCTTC. It yields the protein CASSFRGPYNEQFF.

The genes are TRBV6-5 and TRBJ1-2; possibly TRBD1 for D (6 bases). Looked up from germline, CDR1 is MNHEY and CDR2 is SVGAGI. The CDR3 is made up of 16 amino acids. V gave up 0 bases and J gave up 0 bases, with 11 bases separating them. The CDR3 DNA reads as TGTGCCAGCAGTTACTCTGACAGGCCATCTAACTATGGCTACACCTTC. Protein: CASSYSDRPSNYGYTF.

The rearrangement links TRBV7-2 to TRBJ2-7; 8 positions agree with TRBD2. In germline, CDR1 is SGHTA, CDR2 FQGNSA. The V gene end was trimmed by 2 bases and the J gene end by 0 bases; junction bases not matched to a gene: 3. The length of the CDR3 is 15 residues. The CDR3 region has the DNA TGTGCCAGCAGCTTAAAAAGCGGGGGCTCCTACGAGCAGTACTTC. Translated, it gives CASSLKSGGSYEQYF.

The V and J genes are TRBV7-2 and TRBJ2-7; TRBD1 agrees at 10 bases. Losses at the gene ends were 4 bases for V and 3 bases for J; bases not matched to a gene: 0. Germline values: CDR1 SGHTA, CDR2 FQGNSA. CDR3 length equals 13 residues. The CDR3 DNA follows: TGTGCCAGCAGCTGGACAGGGGGCTACGAGCAGTACTTC. It codes for CASSWTGGYEQYF.

The CDR3 DNA follows: TGTGCCAGCAGCTTAGAGGGACAGGCTGGGGCCAACGTCCTGACTTTC. Its protein is CASSLEGQAGANVLTF. This rearrangement joins TRBV11-2 to TRBJ2-6; 8 bases fit TRBD1. CDR1 SGHAT and CDR2 FQNNGV come from the germline V gene. The CDR3 has 16 residues. The trim removed 0 bases at V and 2 bases at J, leaving 0 bases unmatched.

The chain combines TRBV4-1 with TRBJ2-1, with TRBD2 matching over 10 bases. V lost 0 bases to trimming and J lost 10 bases; unmatched junction nucleotides: 9. There are 16 residues in the CDR3. Germline loops: CDR1 MGHRA, CDR2 YSYEKL. CDR3 amino acids: CASSQDRAGGRREQFF. CDR3 in DNA: TGCGCCAGCAGCCAAGATCGAGCGGGAGGGCGAAGGGAGCAGTTCTTC.

Here the CDR3 reads CASGLVGSYNEQFF. For the CDR3, the DNA is TGTGCCAGCGGATTAGTGGGGTCCTACAATGAGCAGTTCTTC. The chain has TRBV6-1 and TRBJ2-1, with unresolved D. This CDR3 spans 14 amino acids. Germline V CDR1 and CDR2: MNHNS, SASEGT. The V end was cut by 8 bases, the J end by 1 base, with 12 bases between.

The rearrangement uses TRBV20-1 and TRBJ1-2; 7 bases align to TRBD1. CDR1 DFQATT and CDR2 SNEGSKA come from the germline V gene (reference sequence). The V gene end was trimmed by 6 bases and the J gene end by 2 bases; junction bases not matched to a gene: 0. The CDR3 contains 11 residues. Written as DNA, the CDR3 is TGCAGTGCGGACAGGAACTATGGCTACACCTTC. Protein product: CSADRNYGYTF.

The chain has TRBV11-1 and TRBJ2-1, with 11 bases lining up with TRBD2. Germline V gene data show CDR1 as SGHAT and CDR2 as FQDESV (reference sequence). V shed 7 bases, J shed 0 bases, and the junction held 5 bases outside the gene matches. The CDR3 sequence is 16 residues long. CDR3 in DNA: TGTGCCAGCACCCCGACTAGCGGGATCTCCTACAATGAGCAGTTCTTC. It codes for CASTPTSGISYNEQFF.

This chain links TRBV7-2 with TRBJ2-3, with D hard to call. V lost 3 bases and J 5 bases, leaving 3 bases between the germline ends. The CDR3 spans 11 residues. Germline V gives CDR1 SGHTA, CDR2 FQGNSA. Here the CDR3 reads CASSFGDTQYF. In DNA form, the CDR3 reads TGTGCCAGCAGCTTCGGAGATACGCAGTATTTT.

The chain is built from TRBV2 and TRBJ1-6, with unresolved D. CDR1 and CDR2 (germline): SNHLY, FYNNEI. The CDR3 extends over 15 amino acids. V shed 6 bases and J shed 0 bases, with 9 bases lying between them. CDR3 in amino acids: CASRDVYSYNSPLHF. For the CDR3, the DNA is TGTGCCAGCAGGGACGTATACTCCTATAATTCACCCCTCCACTTT.

The genes are TRBV7-2 and TRBJ2-3, with 11 bases identical to TRBD2. The CDR3 sequence is 14 residues long. Germline CDR1 SGHTA, CDR2 FQGNSA. The J segment lost 11 bases and the V segment lost 0 bases, leaving 4 bases of the junction unmatched. The CDR3 loop reads CASSLARGLAEQYF. In DNA, the CDR3 is TGTGCCAGCAGCTTAGCCAGGGGACTAGCGGAGCAGTATTTT.

The chain is built from TRBV30 and TRBJ2-2; TRBD2 might be the D (6 bases). The CDR3 sequence is 16 residues long. With 2 bases removed from V and 6 bases from J, the gap between germline ends came to 19 bases. Looked up from germline, CDR1 is GTSNPN and CDR2 is SVGIG (reference sequence). For the CDR3, the DNA is TGTGCCTGGAGTCCCTCTAGCGCGAACAGGTCCGGGGAGCTGTTTTTT. Translating it yields CAWSPSSANRSGELFF.

The gene calls are TRBV25-1 and TRBJ2-2; no clear D gene. The CDR3 runs 16 residues. V lost 1 base and J 6 bases, leaving 15 bases between the germline ends. CDR1 is MGHDK and CDR2 is SYGVNS in the germline V gene. The CDR3 loop is CASSELAPLKAGELFF. CDR3 nucleotides: TGTGCCAGCAGTGAATTAGCCCCCTTGAAGGCCGGGGAGCTGTTTTTT.

V and J are TRBV27 and TRBJ2-7; tentative D call: TRBD1 (6 bases). Germline V gives CDR1 MNHEY, CDR2 SMNVEV (reference sequence). The CDR3 sequence is 14 residues long. V was pared by 0 bases and J by 1 base, with 7 bases between. CDR3 nucleotide sequence: TGTGCCAGCAGTTTATCCAGGGGATCCTACGAGCAGTACTTC. Translated: CASSLSRGSYEQYF.

The V gene is TRBV18, the J gene TRBJ2-3; D unresolved. The CDR3 is made up of 16 amino acids. Trimming took off 1 base at V and 1 base at J, with 12 bases between the two ends. CDR1 is KGHSH, CDR2 LQKENI, per germline. As DNA, the CDR3 is TGTGCCAGCTCACCACTATTGACCATCCGCACAGATACGCAGTATTTT. This encodes CASSPLLTIRTDTQYF.